This T cell receptor (beta chain) was recorded in a study of T-cell memory formation after mild COVID-19. TCRdb independently ran MiXCR on the 5' RACE reads; one entry per CDR3 protein. The table records fewer than 400,000 distinct CDR3 sequences, 15% to 20% of them present only once. The receptor was isolated from a man younger than 35 who had mild COVID-19 (a few samples of this study predate the infection). Cell type and time point are not known. The sequenced sample was PBMCs or a T cell subset sorted from them (not recorded which).

CDR3 region: CASSPYQGLVLNTEAFF. CDR3 nucleotide sequence: TGTGCCAGCAGCCCATACCAGGGCTTAGTCTTGAACACTGAAGCTTTCTTT. The V and J genes are TRBV28 and TRBJ1-1, with D perhaps TRBD1 (5 bases). CDR3 length equals 17 residues. V was clipped by 6 bases and J by 0 bases, with 20 bases between them. Germline loops: CDR1 MDHEN, CDR2 SYDVKM.